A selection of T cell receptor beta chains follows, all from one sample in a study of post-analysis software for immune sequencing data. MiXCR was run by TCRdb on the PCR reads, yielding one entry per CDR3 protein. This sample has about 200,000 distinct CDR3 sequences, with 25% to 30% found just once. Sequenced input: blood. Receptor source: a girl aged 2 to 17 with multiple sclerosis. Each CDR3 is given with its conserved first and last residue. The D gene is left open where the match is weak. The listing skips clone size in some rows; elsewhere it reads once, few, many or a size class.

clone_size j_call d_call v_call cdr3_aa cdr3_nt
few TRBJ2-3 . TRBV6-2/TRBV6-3 CASRNPVRVTDTQYF TGTGCCAGCAGGAACCCAGTAAGAGTCACAGATACGCAGTATTTT
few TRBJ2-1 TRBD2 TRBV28 CASSGVREGDNEQFF TGTGCCAGCAGTGGGGTGCGGGAGGGGGACAATGAGCAGTTCTTC
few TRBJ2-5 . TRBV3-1 CASSQVGRKAPETQYF TGTGCCAGCAGCCAAGTGGGACGGAAAGCTCCCGAGACCCAGTACTTC
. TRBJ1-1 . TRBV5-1 CASSWENTEAFF TGCGCCAGCAGTTGGGAGAACACTGAAGCTTTCTTT
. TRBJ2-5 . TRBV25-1 CARPRETQYF TGTGCCAGACCCAGGGAGACCCAGTACTTC
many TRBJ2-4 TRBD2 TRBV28 CASSLAGPQDIQYF TGTGCCAGCAGTCTAGCGGGTCCCCAAGACATTCAGTACTTC
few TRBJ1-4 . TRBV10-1 CASGSNSATNEKLFF TGCGCCAGCGGCTCCAATTCAGCAACTAATGAAAAACTGTTTTTT
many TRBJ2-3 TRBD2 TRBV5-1 CASSFTSATDTQYF TGCGCCAGCAGCTTTACTAGCGCCACAGATACGCAGTATTTT
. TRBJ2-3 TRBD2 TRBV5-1 CASSSGLVGGPGDTQYF TGCGCCAGCAGCTCGGGACTAGTGGGAGGGCCAGGGGATACGCAGTATTTT
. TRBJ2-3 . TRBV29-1 CSVDGFRSRDTQYF TGCAGCGTTGACGGTTTCAGGAGCAGGGATACGCAGTATTTT
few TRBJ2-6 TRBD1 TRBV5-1 CASSWTGTGRSGANVLTF TGCGCCAGCAGCTGGACCGGGACAGGGCGCTCTGGGGCCAACGTCCTGACTTTC
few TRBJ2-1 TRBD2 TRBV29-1 CSAAGSGLALNEQFF TGCAGCGCCGCGGGGTCGGGACTAGCGCTCAATGAGCAGTTCTTC
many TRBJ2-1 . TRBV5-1 CASGKEDSYNEQFF TGCGCCAGCGGCAAAGAAGACTCCTACAATGAGCAGTTCTTC
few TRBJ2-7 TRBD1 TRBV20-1 CSARGTGARRTSLEQYF TGCAGTGCTAGAGGGACAGGTGCTCGTCGGACGAGCCTTGAGCAGTACTTC
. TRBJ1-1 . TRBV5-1 CASNPSEGEAFF TGCGCCAGCAACCCCTCCGAGGGCGAAGCTTTCTTT
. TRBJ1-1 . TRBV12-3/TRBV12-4 CASNRYTEAFF TGTGCCAGCAACCGATACACTGAAGCTTTCTTT
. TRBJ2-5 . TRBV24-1 CATSELDRPWETQYF TGTGCCACCAGTGAGTTGGACAGACCTTGGGAGACCCAGTACTTC
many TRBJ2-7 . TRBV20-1 CSASDYEQYF TGCAGTGCTAGTGACTACGAGCAGTACTTC
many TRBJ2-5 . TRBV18 CASSPLGETQYF TGTGCCAGCTCACCACTTGGGGAGACCCAGTACTTC
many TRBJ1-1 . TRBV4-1 CASSQDYGANTPNTEAFF TGCGCCAGCAGCCAAGATTACGGGGCCAACACCCCGAACACTGAAGCTTTCTTT
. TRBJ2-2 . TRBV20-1 CSARQSNTGELFF TGCAGTGCTAGGCAGTCGAACACCGGGGAGCTGTTTTTT
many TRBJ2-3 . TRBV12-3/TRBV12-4 CASSPLVGAEDTQYF TGTGCCAGCAGCCCCTTGGTGGGAGCGGAAGATACGCAGTATTTT
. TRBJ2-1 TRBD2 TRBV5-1 CASSLGTSGALNEQFF TGCGCCAGCAGCTTGGGGACTAGCGGGGCCCTCAATGAGCAGTTCTTC